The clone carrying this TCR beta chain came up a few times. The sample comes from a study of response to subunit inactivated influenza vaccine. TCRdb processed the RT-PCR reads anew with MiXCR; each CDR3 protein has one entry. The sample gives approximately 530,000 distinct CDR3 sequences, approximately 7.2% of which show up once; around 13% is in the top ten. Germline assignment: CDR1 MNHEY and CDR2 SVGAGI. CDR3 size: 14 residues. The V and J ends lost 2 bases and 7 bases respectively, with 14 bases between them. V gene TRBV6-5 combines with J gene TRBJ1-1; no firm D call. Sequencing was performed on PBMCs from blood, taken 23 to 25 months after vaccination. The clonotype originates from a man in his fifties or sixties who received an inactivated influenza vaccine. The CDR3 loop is CASSYERFGGEAFF. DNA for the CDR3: TGTGCCAGCAGTTACGAGAGGTTCGGAGGTGAAGCTTTCTTT.